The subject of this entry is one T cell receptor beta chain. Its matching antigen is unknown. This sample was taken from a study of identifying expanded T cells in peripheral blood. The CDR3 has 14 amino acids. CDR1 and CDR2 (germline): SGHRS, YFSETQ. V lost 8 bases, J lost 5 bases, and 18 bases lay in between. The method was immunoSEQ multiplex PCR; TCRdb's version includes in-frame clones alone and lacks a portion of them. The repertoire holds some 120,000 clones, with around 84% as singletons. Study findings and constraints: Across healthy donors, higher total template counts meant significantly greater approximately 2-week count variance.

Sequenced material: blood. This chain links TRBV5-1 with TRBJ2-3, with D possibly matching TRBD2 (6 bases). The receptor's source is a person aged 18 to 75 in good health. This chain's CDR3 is CASISGRQGDTQYF. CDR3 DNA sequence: TGCGCCAGTATTTCTGGGAGGCAGGGAGATACGCAGTATTTT.